The clone carrying this T cell receptor (beta chain) was observed a handful of times. The antigen is undetermined. Sequencing was performed with immunoSEQ multiplex PCR; in TCRdb, only in-frame clones are kept and a portion is missing. The table lists 48,000 or so clones, roughly 80% of them singletons. This sample is part of a study of T cells in localized non-small cell lung cancer. CDR1 KGHSH and CDR2 LQKENI come from the germline V gene. The length of the CDR3 is 14 residues. V was shortened by 3 bases and J by 6 bases, with 11 bases between the two germline ends. Overall study results and limits: Heterogeneity remains possible because sequencing was limited to only one tumor region.

This chain links TRBV18 with TRBJ2-2; weak D call: TRBD1 (5 bases). The sequence came from a man between 35 and 75 years old with stage I squamous cell lung carcinoma. Material: peripheral blood, obtained before any cancer treatment. The CDR3 here is CASSPPGLPGELFF. The CDR3 nucleotides are TGTGCCAGCTCACCCCCAGGGTTACCCGGGGAGCTGTTTTTT.